This TCR beta chain emerged from a study of T cell responses to AZD1222 COVID-19 vaccine. Study outcomes and limitations: Mapped onto spike, vaccine-associated CD4 TCRs spanned it and were dominant at 160-218 and 743-854. White British ancestry dominated among donors, who included more females, and clonal diversity was possibly underestimated.

The method was immunoSEQ multiplex PCR; TCRdb's version includes in-frame clones alone and lacks a portion of them. The sample has tens of thousands of clones; about 89% are singletons. Looked up from germline, CDR1 is DFQATT and CDR2 is SNEGSKA (reference sequence). The CDR3 contains 10 residues. A remark on this clone: What it recognizes is unknown.

The sequences come from peripheral blood, collected 28 days after the second AZD1222 dose. This clonotype was sampled from an adult who received the AZD1222 COVID-19 vaccine. V usage is TRBV20-1 and J usage is TRBJ1-2; no clear D gene. CDR3 DNA sequence: TGCAGCCCTACGGGCGATCGCTACACCTTC. Amino acid sequence: CSPTGDRYTF.